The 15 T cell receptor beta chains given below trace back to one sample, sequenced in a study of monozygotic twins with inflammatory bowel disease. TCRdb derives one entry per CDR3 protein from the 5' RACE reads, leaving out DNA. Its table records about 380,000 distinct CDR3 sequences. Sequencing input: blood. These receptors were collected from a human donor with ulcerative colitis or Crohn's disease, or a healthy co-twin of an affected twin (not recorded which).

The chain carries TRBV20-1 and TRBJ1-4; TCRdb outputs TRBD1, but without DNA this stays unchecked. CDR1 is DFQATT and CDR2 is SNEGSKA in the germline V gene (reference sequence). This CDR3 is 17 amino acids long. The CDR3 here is CSAIILRPGQGNEKLFF.

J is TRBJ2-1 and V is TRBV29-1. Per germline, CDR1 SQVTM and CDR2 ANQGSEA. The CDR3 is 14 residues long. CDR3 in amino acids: CSVERGRSYNEQFF.

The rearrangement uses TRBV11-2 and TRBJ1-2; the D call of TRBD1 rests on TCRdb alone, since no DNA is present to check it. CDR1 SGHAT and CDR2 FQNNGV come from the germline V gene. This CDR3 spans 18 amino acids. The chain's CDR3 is CASSPPGEGAHRFYGYTF.

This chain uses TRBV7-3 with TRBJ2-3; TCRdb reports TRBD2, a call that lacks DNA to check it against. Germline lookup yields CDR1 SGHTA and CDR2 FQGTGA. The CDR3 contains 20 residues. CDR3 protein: CASSLTISPGLAGETDTQYF.

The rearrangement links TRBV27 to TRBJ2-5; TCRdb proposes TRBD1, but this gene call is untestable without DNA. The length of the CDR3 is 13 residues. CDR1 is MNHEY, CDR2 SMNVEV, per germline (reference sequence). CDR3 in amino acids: CASRPRGLETQYF.

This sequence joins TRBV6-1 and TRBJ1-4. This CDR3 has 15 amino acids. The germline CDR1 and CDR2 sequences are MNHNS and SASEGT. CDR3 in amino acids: CASSLRGGVNEKLFF.

CDR3: CASSSDSSYNSPLHF. The gene calls are TRBV7-2 and TRBJ1-6. Germline lookup yields CDR1 SGHTA and CDR2 FQGNSA. CDR3 size: 15 residues. The full variable domain, completed using reference TRBV7-2 and TRBJ1-6, is GAGVSQSPSNKVTEKGKDVELRCDPISGHTALYWYRQSLGQGLEFLIYFQGNSAPDKSGLPSDRFSAERTGGSVSTLTIQRTQQEDSAVYLCASSSDSSYNSPLHFGNGTRLTVT.

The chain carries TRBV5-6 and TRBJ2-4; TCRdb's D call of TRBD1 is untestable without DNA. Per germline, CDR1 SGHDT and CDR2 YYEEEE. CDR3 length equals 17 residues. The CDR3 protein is CASSLEVSGEAKNIQYF.

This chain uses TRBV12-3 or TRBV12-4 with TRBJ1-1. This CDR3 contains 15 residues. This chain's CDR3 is CASSLVGGVDTEAFF.

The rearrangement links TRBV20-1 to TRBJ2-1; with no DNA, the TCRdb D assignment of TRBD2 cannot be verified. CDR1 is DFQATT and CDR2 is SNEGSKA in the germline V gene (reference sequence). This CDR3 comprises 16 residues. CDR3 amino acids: CSARVVSGGSYNEQFF.

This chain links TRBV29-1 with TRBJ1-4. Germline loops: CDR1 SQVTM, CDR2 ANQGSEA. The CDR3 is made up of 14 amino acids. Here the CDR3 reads CSVGTGTYYEKLFF.

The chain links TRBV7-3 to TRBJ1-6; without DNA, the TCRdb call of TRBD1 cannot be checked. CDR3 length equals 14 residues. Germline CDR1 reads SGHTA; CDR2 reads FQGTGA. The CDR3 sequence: CASSLSGANSPLHF.

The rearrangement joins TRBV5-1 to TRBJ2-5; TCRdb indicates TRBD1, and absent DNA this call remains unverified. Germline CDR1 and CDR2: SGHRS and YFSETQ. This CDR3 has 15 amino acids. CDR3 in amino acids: CASSFGTNREETQYF.

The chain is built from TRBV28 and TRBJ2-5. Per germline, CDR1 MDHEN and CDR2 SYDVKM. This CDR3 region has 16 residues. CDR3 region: CASSLFRTDAVETQYF.

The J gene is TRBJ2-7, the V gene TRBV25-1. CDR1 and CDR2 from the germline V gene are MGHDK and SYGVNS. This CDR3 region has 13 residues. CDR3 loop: CASTRRNSYEQYF.